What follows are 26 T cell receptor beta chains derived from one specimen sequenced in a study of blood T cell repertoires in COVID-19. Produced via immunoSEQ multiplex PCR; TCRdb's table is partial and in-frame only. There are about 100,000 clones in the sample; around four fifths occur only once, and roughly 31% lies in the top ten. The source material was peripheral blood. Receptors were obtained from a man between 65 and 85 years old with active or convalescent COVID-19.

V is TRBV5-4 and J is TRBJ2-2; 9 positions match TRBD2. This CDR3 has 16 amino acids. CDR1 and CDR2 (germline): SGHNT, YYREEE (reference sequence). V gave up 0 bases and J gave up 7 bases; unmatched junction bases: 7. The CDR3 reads CASSLGGRAGIGELFF. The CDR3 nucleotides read TGTGCCAGCAGCTTGGGCGGGAGGGCCGGCATCGGGGAGCTGTTTTTT.

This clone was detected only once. CDR3 sequence: CASSFEGTNEKLFF. For the CDR3, the DNA is TGTGCCAGCAGTTTTGAGGGAACTAATGAAAAACTGTTTTTT. The chain combines TRBV28 with TRBJ1-4; D is unresolved. The CDR3 length is 14 residues. V shed 3 bases and J shed 1 base, with 6 bases lying between them. Germline loops: CDR1 MDHEN, CDR2 SYDVKM. Full variable domain (outside the CDR3, taken from reference TRBV28 and TRBJ1-4): DVKVTQSSRYLVKRTGEKVFLECVQDMDHENMFWYRQDPGLGLRLIYFSYDVKMKEKGDIPEGYSVSREKKERFSLILESASTNQTSMYLCASSFEGTNEKLFFGSGTQLSVL.

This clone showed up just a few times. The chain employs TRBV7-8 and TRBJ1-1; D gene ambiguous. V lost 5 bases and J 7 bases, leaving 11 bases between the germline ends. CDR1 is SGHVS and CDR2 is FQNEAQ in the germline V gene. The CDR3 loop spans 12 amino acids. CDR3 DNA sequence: TGTGCCAGCAGCCACGCTGGCAGTGAAGCTTTCTTT. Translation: CASSHAGSEAFF.

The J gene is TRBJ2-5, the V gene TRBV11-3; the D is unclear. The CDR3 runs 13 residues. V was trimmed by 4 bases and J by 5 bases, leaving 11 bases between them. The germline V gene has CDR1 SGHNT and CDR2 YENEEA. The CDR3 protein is CASSSSIRETQYF. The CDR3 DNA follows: TGTGCCAGCAGCTCTAGTATTCGGGAGACCCAGTACTTC.

The CDR3 here is CASSSGEVPQETQYF. The DNA of the CDR3 is TGCGCCAGCAGTAGTGGGGAGGTTCCGCAAGAGACCCAGTACTTC. V gene TRBV10-1 combines with J gene TRBJ2-5, with TRBD2 as a possible D gene (6 bases). The CDR3 is 15 residues long. CDR1 WNHNN and CDR2 SYGVQD come from the germline V gene (reference sequence). V lost 5 bases to trimming and J lost 2 bases, with 15 bases between them.

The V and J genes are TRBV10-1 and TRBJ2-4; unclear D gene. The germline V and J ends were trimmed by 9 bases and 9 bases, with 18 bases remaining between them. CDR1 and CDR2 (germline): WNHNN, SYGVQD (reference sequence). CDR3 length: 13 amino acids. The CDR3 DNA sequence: TGCGCCAGTTTAGGTGGGCCCTGTGGCATTCAGTACTTC. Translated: CASLGGPCGIQYF.

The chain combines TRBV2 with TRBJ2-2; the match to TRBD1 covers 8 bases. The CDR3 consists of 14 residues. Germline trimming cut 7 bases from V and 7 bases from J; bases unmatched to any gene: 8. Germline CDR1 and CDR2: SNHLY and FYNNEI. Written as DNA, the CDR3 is TGTGCCAGCAAACCGGGACAGGCGTTCGGGGAGCTGTTTTTT. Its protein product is CASKPGQAFGELFF.

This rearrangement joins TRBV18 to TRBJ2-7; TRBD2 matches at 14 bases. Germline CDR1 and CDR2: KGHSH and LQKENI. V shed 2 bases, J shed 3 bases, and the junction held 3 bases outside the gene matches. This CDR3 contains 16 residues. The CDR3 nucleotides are TGTGCCAGCTCACCAGGACTAGCGGGAGGCCGCTACGAGCAGTACTTC. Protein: CASSPGLAGGRYEQYF.

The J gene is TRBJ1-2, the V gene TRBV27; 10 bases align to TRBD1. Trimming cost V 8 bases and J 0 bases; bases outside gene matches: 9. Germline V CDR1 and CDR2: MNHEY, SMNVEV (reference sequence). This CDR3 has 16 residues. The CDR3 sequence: CASSGQGGFSNYGYTF. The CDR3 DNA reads TGTGCCAGCTCCGGACAGGGGGGTTTCTCTAACTATGGCTACACCTTC.

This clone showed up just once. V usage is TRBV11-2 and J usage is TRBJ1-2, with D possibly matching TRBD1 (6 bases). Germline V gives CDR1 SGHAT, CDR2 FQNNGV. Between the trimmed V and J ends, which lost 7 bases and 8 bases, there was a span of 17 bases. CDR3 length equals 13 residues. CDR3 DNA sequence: TGTGCCAGCACCCCGACGGGGGGCCTCGGCTACACCTTC. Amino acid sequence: CASTPTGGLGYTF.

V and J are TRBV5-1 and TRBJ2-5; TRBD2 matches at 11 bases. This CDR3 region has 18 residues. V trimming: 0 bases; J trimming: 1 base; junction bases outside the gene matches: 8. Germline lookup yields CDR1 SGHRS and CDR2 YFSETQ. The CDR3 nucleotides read TGCGCCAGCAGCTTGGGGTTAGCGGGGGGGCCGATCCAAGAGACCCAGTACTTC. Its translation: CASSLGLAGGPIQETQYF.

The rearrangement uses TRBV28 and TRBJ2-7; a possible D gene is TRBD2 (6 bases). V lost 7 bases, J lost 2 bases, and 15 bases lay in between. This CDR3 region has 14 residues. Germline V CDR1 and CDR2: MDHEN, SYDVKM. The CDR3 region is CASTEGTVPYEQYF. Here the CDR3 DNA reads TGTGCCAGCACCGAGGGGACTGTGCCCTACGAGCAGTACTTC.

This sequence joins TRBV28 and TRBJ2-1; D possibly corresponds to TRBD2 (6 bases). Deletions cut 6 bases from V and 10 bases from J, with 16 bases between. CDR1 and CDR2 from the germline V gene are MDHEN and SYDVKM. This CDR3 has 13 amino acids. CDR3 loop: CASRPPGEGEQFF. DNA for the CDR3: TGTGCCAGCAGGCCGCCGGGGGAAGGGGAGCAGTTCTTC. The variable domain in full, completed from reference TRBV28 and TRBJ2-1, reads DVKVTQSSRYLVKRTGEKVFLECVQDMDHENMFWYRQDPGLGLRLIYFSYDVKMKEKGDIPEGYSVSREKKERFSLILESASTNQTSMYLCASRPPGEGEQFFGPGTRLTVL.

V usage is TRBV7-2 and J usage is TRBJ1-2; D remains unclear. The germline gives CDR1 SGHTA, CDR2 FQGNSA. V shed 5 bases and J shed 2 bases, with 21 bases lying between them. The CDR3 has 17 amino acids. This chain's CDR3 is CASSPGGIADANYGYTF. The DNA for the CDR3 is TGTGCCAGCAGCCCAGGAGGTATTGCGGATGCCAACTATGGCTACACCTTC. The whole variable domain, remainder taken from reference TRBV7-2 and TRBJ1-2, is GAGVSQSPSNKVTEKGKDVELRCDPISGHTALYWYRQSLGQGLEFLIYFQGNSAPDKSGLPSDRFSAERTGGSVSTLTIQRTQQEDSAVYLCASSPGGIADANYGYTFGSGTRLTVV.

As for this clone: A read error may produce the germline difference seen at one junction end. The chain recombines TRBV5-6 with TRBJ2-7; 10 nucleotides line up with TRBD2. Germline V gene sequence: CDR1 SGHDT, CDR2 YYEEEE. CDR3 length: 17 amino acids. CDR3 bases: TGCGCCCGCAGGGAAGGGACCAGCGGGGGGGCTATCTACGAGCAGTACTTC. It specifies CARREGTSGGAIYEQYF.

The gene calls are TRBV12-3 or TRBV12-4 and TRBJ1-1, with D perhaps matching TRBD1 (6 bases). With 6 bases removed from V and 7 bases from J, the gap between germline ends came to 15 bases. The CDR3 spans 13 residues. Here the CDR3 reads CASRFGGPGEAFF. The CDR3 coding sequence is TGTGCCAGCAGATTCGGGGGGCCCGGTGAAGCTTTCTTT.

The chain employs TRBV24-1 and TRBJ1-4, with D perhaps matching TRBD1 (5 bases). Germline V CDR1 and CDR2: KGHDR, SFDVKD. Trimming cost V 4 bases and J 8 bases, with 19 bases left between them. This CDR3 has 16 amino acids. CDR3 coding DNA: TGTGCCACCAGTGACCCGAAGGAGGGGTTAGACGAAAAACTGTTTTTT. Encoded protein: CATSDPKEGLDEKLFF.

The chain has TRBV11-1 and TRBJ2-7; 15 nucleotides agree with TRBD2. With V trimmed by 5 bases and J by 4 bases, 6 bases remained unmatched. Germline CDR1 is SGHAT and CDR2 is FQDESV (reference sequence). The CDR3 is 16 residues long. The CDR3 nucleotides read TGTGCCAGCAGCCCGGGACTAGCGGGAGGTTTATACGAGCAGTACTTC. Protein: CASSPGLAGGLYEQYF. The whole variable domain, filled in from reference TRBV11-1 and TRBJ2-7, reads EAEVAQSPRYKITEKSQAVAFWCDPISGHATLYWYRQILGQGPELLVQFQDESVVDDSQLPKDRFSAERLKGVDSTLKIQPAELGDSAMYLCASSPGLAGGLYEQYFGPGTRLTVT.

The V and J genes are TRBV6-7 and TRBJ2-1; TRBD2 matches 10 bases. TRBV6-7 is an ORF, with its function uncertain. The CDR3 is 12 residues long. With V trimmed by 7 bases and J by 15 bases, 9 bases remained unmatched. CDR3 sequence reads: CASIRAGGDSFF. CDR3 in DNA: TGTGCCAGCATCAGAGCGGGAGGGGATTCGTTCTTC.

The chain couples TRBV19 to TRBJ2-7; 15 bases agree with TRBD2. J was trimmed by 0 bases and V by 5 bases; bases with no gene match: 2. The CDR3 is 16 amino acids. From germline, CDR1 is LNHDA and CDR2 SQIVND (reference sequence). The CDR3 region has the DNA TGTGCCAGTAGTGCGGGACTAGCGGGGGGCTCCTACGAGCAGTACTTC. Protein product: CASSAGLAGGSYEQYF. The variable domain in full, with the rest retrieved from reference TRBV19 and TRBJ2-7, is DGGITQSPKYLFRKEGQNVTLSCEQNLNHDAMYWYRQDPGQGLRLIYYSQIVNDFQKGDIAEGYSVSREKKESFPLTVTSAQKNPTAFYLCASSAGLAGGSYEQYFGPGTRLTVT.

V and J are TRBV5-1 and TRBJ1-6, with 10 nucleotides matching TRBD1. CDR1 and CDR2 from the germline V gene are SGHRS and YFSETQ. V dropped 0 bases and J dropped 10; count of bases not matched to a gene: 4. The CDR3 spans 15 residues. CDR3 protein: CASSLVWDRGSPLHF. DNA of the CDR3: TGCGCCAGCAGCTTGGTGTGGGACAGGGGATCACCCCTCCACTTT. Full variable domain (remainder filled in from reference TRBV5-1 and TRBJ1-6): KAGVTQTPRYLIKTRGQQVTLSCSPISGHRSVSWYQQTPGQGLQFLFEYFSETQRNKGNFPGRFSGRQFSNSRSEMNVSTLELGDSALYLCASSLVWDRGSPLHFGNGTRLTVT.

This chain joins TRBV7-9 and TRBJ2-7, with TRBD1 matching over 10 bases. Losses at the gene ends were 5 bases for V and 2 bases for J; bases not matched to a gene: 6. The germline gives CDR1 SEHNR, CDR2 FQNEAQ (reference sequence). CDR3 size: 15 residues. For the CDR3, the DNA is TGTGCCAGCAGCGATTCCGGGACAGGGGCCTACGAGCAGTACTTC. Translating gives CASSDSGTGAYEQYF.

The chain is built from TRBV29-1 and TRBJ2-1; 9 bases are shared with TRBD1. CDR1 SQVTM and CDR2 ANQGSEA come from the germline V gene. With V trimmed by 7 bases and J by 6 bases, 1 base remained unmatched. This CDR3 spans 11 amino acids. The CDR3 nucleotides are TGCAGCGGGGGACAGGGCAATGAGCAGTTCTTC. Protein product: CSGGQGNEQFF.

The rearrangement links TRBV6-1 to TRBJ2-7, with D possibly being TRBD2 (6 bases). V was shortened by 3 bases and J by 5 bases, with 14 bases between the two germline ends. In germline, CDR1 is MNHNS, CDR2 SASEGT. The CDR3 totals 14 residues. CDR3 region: CASSDGGFVDEQYF. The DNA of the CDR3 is TGTGCCAGCAGTGACGGGGGTTTCGTCGACGAGCAGTACTTC.

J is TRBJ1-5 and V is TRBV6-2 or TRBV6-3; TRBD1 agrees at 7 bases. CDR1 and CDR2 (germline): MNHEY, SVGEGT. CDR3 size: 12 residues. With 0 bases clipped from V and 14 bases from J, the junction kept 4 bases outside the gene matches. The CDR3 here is CASSYSRQGKHF. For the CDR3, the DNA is TGTGCCAGCAGTTACTCAAGACAGGGCAAGCATTTT.

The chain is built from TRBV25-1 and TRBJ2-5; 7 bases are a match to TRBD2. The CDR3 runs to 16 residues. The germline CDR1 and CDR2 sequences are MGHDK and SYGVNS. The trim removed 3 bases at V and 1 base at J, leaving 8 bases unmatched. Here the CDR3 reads CASSESRAGIQETQYF. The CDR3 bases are TGTGCCAGCAGTGAGTCCCGAGCGGGAATCCAAGAGACCCAGTACTTC. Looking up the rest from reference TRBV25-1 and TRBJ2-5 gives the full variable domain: EADIYQTPRYLVIGTGKKITLECSQTMGHDKMYWYQQDPGMELHLIHYSYGVNSTEKGDLSSESTVSRIRTEHFPLTLESARPSHTSQYLCASSESRAGIQETQYFGPGTRLLVL.